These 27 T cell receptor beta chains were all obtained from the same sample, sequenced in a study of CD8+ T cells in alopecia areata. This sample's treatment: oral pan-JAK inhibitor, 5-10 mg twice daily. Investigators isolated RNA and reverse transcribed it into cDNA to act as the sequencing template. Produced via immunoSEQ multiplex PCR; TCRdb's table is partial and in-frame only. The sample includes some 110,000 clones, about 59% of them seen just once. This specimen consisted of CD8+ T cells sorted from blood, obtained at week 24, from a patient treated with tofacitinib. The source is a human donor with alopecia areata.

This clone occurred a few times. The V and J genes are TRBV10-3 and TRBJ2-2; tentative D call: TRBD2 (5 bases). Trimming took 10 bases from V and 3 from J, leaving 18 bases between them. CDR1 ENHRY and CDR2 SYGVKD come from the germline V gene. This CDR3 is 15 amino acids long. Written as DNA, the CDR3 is TGTGCCACCAGAGGAACCTCCGGGGACACCGGGGAGCTGTTTTTT. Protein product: CATRGTSGDTGELFF.

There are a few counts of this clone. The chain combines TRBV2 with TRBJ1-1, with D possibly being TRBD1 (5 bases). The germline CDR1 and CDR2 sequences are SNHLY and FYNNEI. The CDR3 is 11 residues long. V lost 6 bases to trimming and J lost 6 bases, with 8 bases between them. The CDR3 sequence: CASSIRAEAFF. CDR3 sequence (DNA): TGTGCCAGCAGCATCAGGGCTGAAGCTTTCTTT. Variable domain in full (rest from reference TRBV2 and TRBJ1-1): EPEVTQTPSHQVTQMGQEVILRCVPISNHLYFYWYRQILGQKVEFLVSFYNNEISEKSEIFDDQFSVERPDGSNFTLKIRSTKLEDSAMYFCASSIRAEAFFGQGTRLTVV.

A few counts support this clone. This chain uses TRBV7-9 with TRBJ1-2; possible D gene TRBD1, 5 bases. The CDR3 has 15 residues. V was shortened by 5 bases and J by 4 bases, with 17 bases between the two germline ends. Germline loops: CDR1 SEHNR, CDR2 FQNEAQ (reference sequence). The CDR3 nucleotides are TGTGCCAGCAGCGCTAGTTGGGACTCGGGCTATGGCTACACCTTC. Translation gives CASSASWDSGYGYTF.

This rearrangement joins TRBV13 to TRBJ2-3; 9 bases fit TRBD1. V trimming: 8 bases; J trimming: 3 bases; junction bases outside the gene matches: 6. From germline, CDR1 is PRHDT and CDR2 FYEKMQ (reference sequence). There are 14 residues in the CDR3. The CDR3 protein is CASGGQGLTDTQYF. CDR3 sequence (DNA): TGTGCCAGCGGGGGACAGGGTCTTACAGATACGCAGTATTTT. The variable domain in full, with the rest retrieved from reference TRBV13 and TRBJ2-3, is AAGVIQSPRHLIKEKRETATLKCYPIPRHDTVYWYQQGPGQDPQFLISFYEKMQSDKGSIPDRFSAQQFSDYHSELNMSSLELGDSALYFCASGGQGLTDTQYFGPGTRLTVL.

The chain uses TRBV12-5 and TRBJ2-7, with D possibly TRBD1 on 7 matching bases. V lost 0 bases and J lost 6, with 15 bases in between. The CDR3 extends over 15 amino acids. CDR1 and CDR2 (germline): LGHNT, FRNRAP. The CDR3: CASGLVQGTVREQYF. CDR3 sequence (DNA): TGTGCTAGTGGTTTGGTACAGGGGACTGTCCGCGAGCAGTACTTC. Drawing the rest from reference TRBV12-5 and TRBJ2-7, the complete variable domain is DARVTQTPRHKVTEMGQEVTMRCQPILGHNTVFWYRQTMMQGLELLAYFRNRAPLDDSGMPKDRFSAEMPDATLATLKIQPSEPRDSAVYFCASGLVQGTVREQYFGPGTRLTVT.

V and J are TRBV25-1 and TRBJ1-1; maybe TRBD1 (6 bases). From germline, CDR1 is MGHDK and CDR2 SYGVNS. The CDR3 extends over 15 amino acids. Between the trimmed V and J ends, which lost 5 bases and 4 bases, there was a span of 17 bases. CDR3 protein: CASSTSRGWGTEAFF. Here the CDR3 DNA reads TGTGCCAGCAGTACTAGCAGGGGCTGGGGCACTGAAGCTTTCTTT.

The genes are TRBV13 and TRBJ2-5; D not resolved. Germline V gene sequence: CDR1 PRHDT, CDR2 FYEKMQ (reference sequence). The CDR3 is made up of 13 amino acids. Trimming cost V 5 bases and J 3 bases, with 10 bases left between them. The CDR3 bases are TGTGCCAGCAGCGCCAGAGCCAAAGAGACCCAGTACTTC. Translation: CASSARAKETQYF.

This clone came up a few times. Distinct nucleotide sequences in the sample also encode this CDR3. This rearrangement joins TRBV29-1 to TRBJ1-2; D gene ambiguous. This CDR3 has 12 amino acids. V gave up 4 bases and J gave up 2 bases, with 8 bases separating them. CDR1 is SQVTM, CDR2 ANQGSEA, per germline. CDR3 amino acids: CSVVGTNYGYTF. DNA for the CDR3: TGCAGCGTTGTTGGCACCAACTATGGCTACACCTTC. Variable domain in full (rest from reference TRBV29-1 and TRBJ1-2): SAVISQKPSRDICQRGTSLTIQCQVDSQVTMMFWYRQQPGQSLTLIATANQGSEATYESGFVIDKFPISRPNLTFSTLTVSNMSPEDSSIYLCSVVGTNYGYTFGSGTRLTVV.

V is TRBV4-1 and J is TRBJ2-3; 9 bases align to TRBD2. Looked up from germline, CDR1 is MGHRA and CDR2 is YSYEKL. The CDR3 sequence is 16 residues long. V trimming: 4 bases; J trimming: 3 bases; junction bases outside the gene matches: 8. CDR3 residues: CASSPSAGGPTDTQYF. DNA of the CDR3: TGCGCCAGCAGCCCCTCGGCGGGGGGGCCGACAGATACGCAGTATTTT.

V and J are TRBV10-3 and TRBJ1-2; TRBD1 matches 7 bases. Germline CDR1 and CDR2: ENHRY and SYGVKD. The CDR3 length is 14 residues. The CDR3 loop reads CAIQGRTGDYGYTF. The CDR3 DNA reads TGTGCAATACAGGGGAGAACGGGTGACTATGGCTACACCTTC.

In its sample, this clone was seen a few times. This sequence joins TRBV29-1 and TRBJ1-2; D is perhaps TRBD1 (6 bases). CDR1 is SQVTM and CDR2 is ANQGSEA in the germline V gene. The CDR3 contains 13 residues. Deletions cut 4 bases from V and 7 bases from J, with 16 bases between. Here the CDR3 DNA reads TGCAGCGTTGGGGGGCAAGGGACGGGTGGCTACACCTTC. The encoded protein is CSVGGQGTGGYTF.

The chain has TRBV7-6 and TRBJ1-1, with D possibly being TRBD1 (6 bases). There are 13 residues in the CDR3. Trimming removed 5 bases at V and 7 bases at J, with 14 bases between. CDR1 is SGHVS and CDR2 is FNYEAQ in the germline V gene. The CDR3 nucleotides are TGTGCCAGCAGCCGGACACAGGGAGATGAAGCTTTCTTT. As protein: CASSRTQGDEAFF.

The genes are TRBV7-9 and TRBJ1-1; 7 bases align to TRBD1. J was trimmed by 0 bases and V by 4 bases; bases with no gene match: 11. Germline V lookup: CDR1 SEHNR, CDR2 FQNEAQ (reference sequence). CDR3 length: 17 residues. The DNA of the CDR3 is TGTGCCAGCAGCTGGGGTCCCGGGACAGCCATGAACACTGAAGCTTTCTTT. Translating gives CASSWGPGTAMNTEAFF.

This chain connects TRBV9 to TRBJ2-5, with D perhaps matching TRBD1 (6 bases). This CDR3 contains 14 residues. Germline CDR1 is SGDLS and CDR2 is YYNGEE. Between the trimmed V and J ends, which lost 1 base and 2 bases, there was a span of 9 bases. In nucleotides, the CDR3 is TGTGCCAGCAGCGTAACAGGGTTACAAGAGACCCAGTACTTC. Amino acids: CASSVTGLQETQYF.

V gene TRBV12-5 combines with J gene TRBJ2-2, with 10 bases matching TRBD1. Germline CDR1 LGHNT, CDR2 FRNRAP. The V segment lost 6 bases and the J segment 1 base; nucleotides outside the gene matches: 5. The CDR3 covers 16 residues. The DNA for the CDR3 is TGTGCTAGTGGGCCGACAGGGGGCGAGAACACCGGGGAGCTGTTTTTT. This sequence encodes CASGPTGGENTGELFF.

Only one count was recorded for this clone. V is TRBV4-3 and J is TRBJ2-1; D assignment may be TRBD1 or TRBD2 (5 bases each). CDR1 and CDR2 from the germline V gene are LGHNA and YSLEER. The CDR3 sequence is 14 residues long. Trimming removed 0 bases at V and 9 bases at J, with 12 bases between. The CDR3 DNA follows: TGCGCCAGCAGCCAAGAGGGGCTAGCCACTGAGCAGTTCTTC. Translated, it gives CASSQEGLATEQFF.

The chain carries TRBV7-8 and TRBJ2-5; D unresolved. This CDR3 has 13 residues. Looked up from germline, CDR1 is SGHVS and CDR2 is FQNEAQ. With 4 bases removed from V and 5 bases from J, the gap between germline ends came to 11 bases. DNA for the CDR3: TGTGCCAGCAGCTCGAGAATGGCGGAGACCCAGTACTTC. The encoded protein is CASSSRMAETQYF.

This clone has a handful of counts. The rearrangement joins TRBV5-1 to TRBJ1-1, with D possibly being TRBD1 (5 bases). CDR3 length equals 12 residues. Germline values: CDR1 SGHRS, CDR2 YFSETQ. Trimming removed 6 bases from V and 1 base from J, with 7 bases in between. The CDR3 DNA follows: TGCGCCAGCATGGGGGGGAACACTGAAGCTTTCTTT. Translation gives CASMGGNTEAFF. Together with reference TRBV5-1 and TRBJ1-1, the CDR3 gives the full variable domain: KAGVTQTPRYLIKTRGQQVTLSCSPISGHRSVSWYQQTPGQGLQFLFEYFSETQRNKGNFPGRFSGRQFSNSRSEMNVSTLELGDSALYLCASMGGNTEAFFGQGTRLTVV.

The CDR3 loop is CASSIRDINQPQHF. The CDR3 region has the DNA TGTGCCAGTAGTATCCGGGACATAAATCAGCCCCAGCATTTT. The V call is TRBV19, the J call TRBJ1-5, with a tentative D call TRBD1 (6 bases). Germline V gives CDR1 LNHDA, CDR2 SQIVND (reference sequence). This CDR3 is built from 14 residues. V gave up 3 bases and J gave up 4 bases, with 10 bases separating them.

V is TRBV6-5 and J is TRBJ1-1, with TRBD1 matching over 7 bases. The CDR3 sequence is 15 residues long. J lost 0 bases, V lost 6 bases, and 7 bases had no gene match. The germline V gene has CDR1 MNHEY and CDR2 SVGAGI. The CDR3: CASSPPGTVNTEAFF. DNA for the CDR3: TGTGCCAGCAGCCCGCCCGGGACAGTGAACACTGAAGCTTTCTTT.

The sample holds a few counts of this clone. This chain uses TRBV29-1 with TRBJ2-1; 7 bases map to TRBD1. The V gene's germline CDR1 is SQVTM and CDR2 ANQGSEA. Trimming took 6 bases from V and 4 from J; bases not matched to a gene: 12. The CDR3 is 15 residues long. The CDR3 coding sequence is TGCAGCGTCGCTCCCGGGGACAGCCTTTACAATGAGCAGTTCTTC. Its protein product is CSVAPGDSLYNEQFF.

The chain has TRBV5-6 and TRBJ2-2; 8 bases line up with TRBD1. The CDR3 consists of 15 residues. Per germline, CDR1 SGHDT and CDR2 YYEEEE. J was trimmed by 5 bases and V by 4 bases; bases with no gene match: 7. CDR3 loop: CASSGRTGWTGELFF. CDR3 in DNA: TGTGCCAGCAGCGGGCGGACAGGGTGGACCGGGGAGCTGTTTTTT.

This CDR3 is CAWSVPQRGGSAQYF. DNA for the CDR3: TGTGCCTGGAGTGTACCCCAGCGGGGGGGGTCAGCGCAGTATTTT. The V and J genes are TRBV30 and TRBJ2-3, with 10 bases lining up with TRBD2. Per germline, CDR1 GTSNPN and CDR2 SVGIG (reference sequence). The CDR3 runs 15 residues. The ends lost 0 bases at V and 10 bases at J; junction bases unmatched: 10. Variable domain in full (rest from reference TRBV30 and TRBJ2-3): SQTIHQWPATLVQPVGSPLSLECTVEGTSNPNLYWYRQAAGRGLQLLFYSVGIGQISSEVPQNLSASRPQDRQFILSSKKLLLSDSGFYLCAWSVPQRGGSAQYFGPGTRLTVL.

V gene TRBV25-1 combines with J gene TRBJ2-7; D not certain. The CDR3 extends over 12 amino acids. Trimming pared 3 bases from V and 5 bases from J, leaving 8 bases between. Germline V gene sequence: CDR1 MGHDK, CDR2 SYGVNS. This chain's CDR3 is CASSDGPNEQYF. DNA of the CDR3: TGTGCCAGCAGTGACGGACCAAACGAGCAGTACTTC.

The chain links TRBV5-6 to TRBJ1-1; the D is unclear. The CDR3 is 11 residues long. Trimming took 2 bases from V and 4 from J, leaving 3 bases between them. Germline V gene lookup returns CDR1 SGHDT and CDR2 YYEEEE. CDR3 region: CASSFSTEAFF. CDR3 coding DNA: TGTGCCAGCAGCTTCTCCACTGAAGCTTTCTTT.

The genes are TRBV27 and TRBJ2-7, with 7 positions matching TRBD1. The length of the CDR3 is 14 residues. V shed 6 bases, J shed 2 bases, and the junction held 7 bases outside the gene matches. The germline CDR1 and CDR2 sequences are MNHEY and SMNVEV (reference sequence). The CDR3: CASSLDRPPYEQYF. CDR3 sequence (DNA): TGTGCCAGCAGCCTGGACAGGCCTCCCTACGAGCAGTACTTC.

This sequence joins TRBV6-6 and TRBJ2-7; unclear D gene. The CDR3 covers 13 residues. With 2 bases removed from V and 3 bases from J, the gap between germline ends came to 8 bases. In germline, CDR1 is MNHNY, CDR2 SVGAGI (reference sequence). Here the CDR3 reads CASSYVGGYEQYF. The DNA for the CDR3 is TGTGCCAGCAGTTACGTGGGTGGCTACGAGCAGTACTTC.